This note documents a single T cell receptor (beta chain) sequence. Antigen specificity is unknown. There are 14 residues in the CDR3. Germline V gives CDR1 KGHDR, CDR2 SFDVKD. V was cut by 2 bases and J by 5 bases, with 9 bases left in between. Using its own MiXCR run on the reads, TCRdb lists one record per CDR3 protein. The data contain roughly 920,000 distinct CDR3 sequences, roughly 31% of them singletons. The data derive from a study of T cell repertoires in cytomegalovirus infection. V is TRBV24-1 and J is TRBJ1-5; no clear D. The sequencing used cultured CD8+ T cells from PBMCs, collected from culture after CMV antigen stimulation. The TCR sequence derives from a human donor in good health (CMV status not recorded). Some clones in this sample may be carry-over from other donors' samples. The CDR3 region is CATSDWSDYQPQHF. For the CDR3, the DNA is TGTGCCACCAGTGATTGGAGCGACTATCAGCCCCAGCATTTT.